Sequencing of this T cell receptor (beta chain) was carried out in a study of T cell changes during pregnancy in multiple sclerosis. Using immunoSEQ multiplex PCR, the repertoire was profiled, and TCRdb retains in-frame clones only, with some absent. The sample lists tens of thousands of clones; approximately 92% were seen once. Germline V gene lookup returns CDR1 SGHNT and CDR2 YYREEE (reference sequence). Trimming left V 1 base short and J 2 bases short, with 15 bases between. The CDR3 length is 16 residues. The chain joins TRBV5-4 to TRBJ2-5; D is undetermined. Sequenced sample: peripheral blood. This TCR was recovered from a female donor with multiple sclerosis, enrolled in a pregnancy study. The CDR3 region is CASSLRTPQLQETQYF. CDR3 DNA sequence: TGTGCCAGCAGCTTGCGAACACCTCAACTACAAGAGACCCAGTACTTC.